The T cell receptor (beta chain) described here comes from a study of T cell responses to AZD1222 COVID-19 vaccine. About this clone itself: Its antigen remains unknown.

Study-wide results and limits: Along spike, vaccine-associated CD4 TCRs were found throughout, with dominance at 160-218 and 743-854. Vaccination with two AZD1222 doses was followed by a rise in Spike-specific TCR breadth and depth.

Sequencing was performed with immunoSEQ multiplex PCR; in TCRdb, only in-frame clones are kept and a portion is missing. The data contain roughly 77,000 clones, 90% of them seen just once; the ten biggest clones take up around 4.9%. The CDR3 consists of 13 residues. From germline, CDR1 is LGHNT and CDR2 FRNRAP. Trimming left V 3 bases short and J 8 bases short, with 8 bases between. The rearrangement joins TRBV12-5 to TRBJ1-6; D remains ambiguous. The sequenced sample was peripheral blood, obtained on day 0 of AZD1222 vaccination. The TCR comes from an adult in good health. The CDR3 DNA reads TGTGCTAGTGGTTTCGGGGTGGATTCACCCCTCCACTTT. The encoded protein is CASGFGVDSPLHF. The full variable domain, its missing parts supplied by reference TRBV12-5 and TRBJ1-6, is DARVTQTPRHKVTEMGQEVTMRCQPILGHNTVFWYRQTMMQGLELLAYFRNRAPLDDSGMPKDRFSAEMPDATLATLKIQPSEPRDSAVYFCASGFGVDSPLHFGNGTRLTVT.